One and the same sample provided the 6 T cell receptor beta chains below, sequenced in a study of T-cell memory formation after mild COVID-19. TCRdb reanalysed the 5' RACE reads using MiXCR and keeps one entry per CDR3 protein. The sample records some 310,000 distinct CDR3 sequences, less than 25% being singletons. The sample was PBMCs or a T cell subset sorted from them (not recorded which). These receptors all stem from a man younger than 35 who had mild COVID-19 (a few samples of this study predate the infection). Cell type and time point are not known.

The CDR3 sequence is CASSLAGTGRRETQYF. CDR3 sequence (DNA): TGCGCCAGCAGCTTGGCCGGGACAGGCCGACGGGAGACCCAGTACTTC. The chain uses TRBV5-1 and TRBJ2-5, with 8 bases fitting TRBD1. The CDR3 extends over 16 amino acids. Germline CDR1 SGHRS, CDR2 YFSETQ. J lost 5 bases, V lost 0 bases, and 9 bases had no gene match.

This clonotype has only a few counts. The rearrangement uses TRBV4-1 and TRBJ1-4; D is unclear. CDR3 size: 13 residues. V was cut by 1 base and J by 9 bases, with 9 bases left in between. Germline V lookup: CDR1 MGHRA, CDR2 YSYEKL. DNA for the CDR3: TGCGCCAGCAGCCAAGTTGTCCCTCAAAAACTGTTTTTT. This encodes CASSQVVPQKLFF.

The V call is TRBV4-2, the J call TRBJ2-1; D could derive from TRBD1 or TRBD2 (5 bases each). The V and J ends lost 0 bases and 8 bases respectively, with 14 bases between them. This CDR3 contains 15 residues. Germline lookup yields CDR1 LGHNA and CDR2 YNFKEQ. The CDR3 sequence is CASSQEDSLGDEQFF. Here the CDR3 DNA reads TGTGCCAGCAGCCAAGAGGACTCACTGGGGGATGAGCAGTTCTTC.

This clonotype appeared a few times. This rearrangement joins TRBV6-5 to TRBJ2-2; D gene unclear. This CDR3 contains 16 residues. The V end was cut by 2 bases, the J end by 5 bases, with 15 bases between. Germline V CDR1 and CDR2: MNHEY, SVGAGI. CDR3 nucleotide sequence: TGTGCCAGCAGTTACCAGGCGCCGCTACGGACCGGGGAGCTGTTTTTT. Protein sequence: CASSYQAPLRTGELFF.

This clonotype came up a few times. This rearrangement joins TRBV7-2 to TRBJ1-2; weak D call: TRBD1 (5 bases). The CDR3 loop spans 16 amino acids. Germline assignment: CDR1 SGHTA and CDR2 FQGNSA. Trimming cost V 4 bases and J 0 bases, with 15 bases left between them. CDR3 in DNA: TGTGCCAGCAGCTCTGGAGGGGTCGACGCTAACTATGGCTACACCTTC. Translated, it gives CASSSGGVDANYGYTF.

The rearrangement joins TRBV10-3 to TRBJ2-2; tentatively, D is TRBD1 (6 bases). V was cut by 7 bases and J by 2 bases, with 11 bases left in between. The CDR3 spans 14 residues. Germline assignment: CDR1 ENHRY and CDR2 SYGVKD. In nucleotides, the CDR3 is TGTGCCATCAAAGGGGGTCTTAACACCGGGGAGCTGTTTTTT. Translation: CAIKGGLNTGELFF.